This entry lists 24 T cell receptor beta chains sequenced from one sample in a study of beta chain features in type 1 diabetes. General study results and limits: People with Type 1 diabetes carried modestly yet significantly shorter TCRB CDR3s in all four CD4+ subsets.

For these receptors, no antigen is known. The whole isolated RNA underwent reverse transcription, so sequencing captured expressed TCRB transcripts. Sequencing was performed with immunoSEQ multiplex PCR; in TCRdb, only in-frame clones are kept and a portion is missing. The repertoire holds fewer than 400,000 clones, approximately 10% seen once, with approximately 1% in the top ten. Material: central memory CD4+ T cells from blood. All receptors come from a man aged 25 to 45 with type 1 diabetes.

In this sample, this clone turned up many times. This rearrangement joins TRBV2 to TRBJ1-1, with D hard to call. The V gene's germline CDR1 is SNHLY and CDR2 FYNNEI. The CDR3 is 16 residues long. V gave up 1 base and J gave up 0 bases, with 12 bases separating them. CDR3 residues: CASSEGVGSVNTEAFF. The CDR3 DNA sequence: TGTGCCAGCAGTGAAGGGGTAGGTAGCGTGAACACTGAAGCTTTCTTT.

The rearrangement uses TRBV6-6 and TRBJ2-3; D might be TRBD1 (5 bases). Germline-derived CDR1 and CDR2 are MNHNY and SVGAGI (reference sequence). Trimming took off 4 bases at V and 10 bases at J, with 15 bases between the two ends. The CDR3 totals 13 residues. CDR3 region: CASSFEEGASQYF. The DNA of the CDR3 is TGTGCCAGCAGTTTCGAGGAAGGGGCCTCGCAGTATTTT.

This clone was seen a handful of times. This chain connects TRBV15 to TRBJ2-7; tentative D call: TRBD2 (6 bases). Trimming removed 3 bases from V and 2 bases from J, with 8 bases in between. This CDR3 is 13 amino acids long. Germline V CDR1 and CDR2: LNHNV, YYDKDF (reference sequence). CDR3 loop: CATSRGLAYEQYF. As DNA, the CDR3 is TGTGCCACCAGCAGGGGACTGGCCTACGAGCAGTACTTC.

In its sample, this clone was seen a few times. The chain combines TRBV27 with TRBJ1-5; 7 bases align to TRBD1. Germline CDR1 MNHEY, CDR2 SMNVEV (reference sequence). The CDR3 length is 14 residues. With 5 bases clipped from V and 7 bases from J, the junction kept 8 bases outside the gene matches. The CDR3 bases are TGTGCCAGCAGTCGCACAGGGGACGGACAGCCCCAGCATTTT. It yields the protein CASSRTGDGQPQHF.

The chain recombines TRBV7-2 with TRBJ1-5; no definite D call. Germline CDR1 and CDR2: SGHTA and FQGNSA. Trimming shortened V by 5 bases and J by 1 base, and 6 bases separated the two germline ends. The CDR3 covers 13 residues. The CDR3 sequence: CASSPRSNQPQHF. The CDR3 DNA reads TGTGCCAGCAGCCCGAGGAGCAATCAGCCCCAGCATTTT.

This clone was seen only a few times. The chain is built from TRBV7-2 and TRBJ1-2; D is unclear. The germline CDR1 and CDR2 sequences are SGHTA and FQGNSA. This CDR3 has 15 residues. V dropped 1 base and J dropped 0 bases, with 9 bases sitting between them. The CDR3: CASSLEGQTNYGYTF. DNA of the CDR3: TGTGCCAGCAGCTTAGAAGGCCAGACTAACTATGGCTACACCTTC.

The V gene is TRBV2, the J gene TRBJ1-5; TRBD1 aligns across 9 bases. There are 13 residues in the CDR3. The germline gives CDR1 SNHLY, CDR2 FYNNEI. Trimming removed 6 bases from V and 9 bases from J; junction bases left unmatched: 6. This CDR3 is CASRLGTGRPQHF. In DNA, the CDR3 is TGTGCCAGCAGACTAGGGACAGGGAGGCCCCAGCATTTT.

This clone appeared a few times. Other nucleotide sequences in the sample specify the same CDR3. The rearrangement links TRBV30 to TRBJ1-5; D not resolved. Germline V gene lookup returns CDR1 GTSNPN and CDR2 SVGIG (reference sequence). V was shortened by 5 bases and J by 0 bases, with 8 bases between the two germline ends. There are 13 residues in the CDR3. CDR3 loop: CAWGRDSNQPQHF. Here the CDR3 DNA reads TGTGCCTGGGGCCGGGATAGCAATCAGCCCCAGCATTTT.

This clone has a count of ten or more. CDR3 amino acids: CASSLWDSPLHF. The CDR3 DNA reads as TGTGCCAGCAGCTTGTGGGATTCACCCCTCCACTTT. V gene TRBV5-6 combines with J gene TRBJ1-6; D call uncertain. Germline assignment: CDR1 SGHDT and CDR2 YYEEEE. The V end lost 1 base, the J end lost 8 bases, and 4 bases lay between the germline ends. The CDR3 runs to 12 residues.

This clone was counted only a few times. The chain couples TRBV6-1 to TRBJ2-7; possible D gene TRBD1, 6 bases. Germline assignment: CDR1 MNHNS and CDR2 SASEGT. The CDR3 has 14 residues. The germline V and J ends were trimmed by 4 bases and 2 bases, with 12 bases remaining between them. Here the CDR3 DNA reads TGTGCCAGCAGTGCCTGGACAGTGGCCTACGAGCAGTACTTC. Protein sequence: CASSAWTVAYEQYF.

About this clone itself: This specimen includes other DNA sequences encoding the same CDR3. The J gene is TRBJ2-2, the V gene TRBV2, with D perhaps matching TRBD1 (5 bases). This CDR3 comprises 15 residues. Trimming took 5 bases from V and 0 from J, leaving 10 bases between them. Germline-derived CDR1 and CDR2 are SNHLY and FYNNEI. The CDR3 reads CASSRQGPNTGELFF. Written as DNA, the CDR3 is TGTGCCAGCAGTCGGCAGGGCCCGAACACCGGGGAGCTGTTTTTT.

V and J are TRBV14 and TRBJ1-5; D not certain. The CDR3 has 12 amino acids. The germline V and J ends were trimmed by 0 bases and 9 bases, with 6 bases remaining between them. The V gene's germline CDR1 is SGHDN and CDR2 FVKESK. The CDR3 reads CASSQDLGPQHF. Here the CDR3 DNA reads TGTGCCAGCAGCCAAGATCTAGGGCCCCAGCATTTT.

The sample holds a few counts of this clone. The chain uses TRBV29-1 and TRBJ2-5; TRBD2 might be the D (5 bases). Trimming removed 7 bases at V and 2 bases at J, with 14 bases between. Germline loops: CDR1 SQVTM, CDR2 ANQGSEA. The length of the CDR3 is 13 residues. CDR3 region: CSASRGSQETQYF. The CDR3 nucleotides are TGCAGCGCCAGTCGGGGTTCACAAGAGACCCAGTACTTC.

Only a few counts were recorded for this clone. The J gene is TRBJ2-1, the V gene TRBV18; 8 positions match TRBD2. The CDR3 spans 17 residues. CDR1 and CDR2 from the germline V gene are KGHSH and LQKENI. V was clipped by 1 base and J by 4 bases; unmatched bases: 9. The DNA for the CDR3 is TGTGCCAGCTCACCACGTGGGCCGGGGGGGCAATACAATGAGCAGTTCTTC. It is translated as CASSPRGPGGQYNEQFF. Filled out from reference TRBV18 and TRBJ2-1, the complete variable domain reads NAGVMQNPRHLVRRRGQEARLRCSPMKGHSHVYWYRQLPEEGLKFMVYLQKENIIDESGMPKERFSAEFPKEGPSILRIQQVVRGDSAAYFCASSPRGPGGQYNEQFFGPGTRLTVL.

CDR3 coding DNA: TGTGCCAGCAGTTTAGACAGGGGAGGGTATGAAAAACTGTTTTTT. This gives the protein CASSLDRGGYEKLFF. The chain joins TRBV6-6 to TRBJ1-4, with 8 bases lining up with TRBD1. Trimming at V came to 4 bases and at J to 6 bases, leaving 7 bases not matched to a gene. The germline V gene encodes CDR1 MNHNY and CDR2 SVGAGI (reference sequence). The CDR3 runs 15 residues.

This clone appeared many times. The chain joins TRBV23-1 to TRBJ2-4; no clear D gene. TRBV23-1 is sorted into the ORF group, with uncertain function. The CDR3 contains 10 residues. Trimming removed 6 bases from V and 7 bases from J, with 4 bases in between. In DNA form, the CDR3 reads TGCGCCAGCAGGTTTAACATTCAGTACTTC. It specifies CASRFNIQYF.

The chain uses TRBV7-9 and TRBJ2-7, with 8 bases matching TRBD2. This CDR3 comprises 14 residues. CDR1 and CDR2 from the germline V gene are SEHNR and FQNEAQ (reference sequence). The J segment lost 3 bases and the V segment lost 2 bases, leaving 3 bases of the junction unmatched. The CDR3 coding sequence is TGTGCCAGCAGCTTAACTAGCGGCGTCTACGAGCAGTACTTC. This gives the protein CASSLTSGVYEQYF.

This chain connects TRBV6-5 to TRBJ1-1; no definite D call. Germline CDR1 and CDR2: MNHEY and SVGAGI. The CDR3 is 15 residues long. Trimming took 0 bases from V and 3 from J, leaving 11 bases between them. DNA for the CDR3: TGTGCCAGCAGTTACTCAAGGAACAAGGACACTGAAGCTTTCTTT. This sequence encodes CASSYSRNKDTEAFF.

The V and J genes are TRBV29-1 and TRBJ2-5, with 7 bases fitting TRBD1. The trim removed 6 bases at V and 1 base at J, leaving 8 bases unmatched. In germline, CDR1 is SQVTM, CDR2 ANQGSEA. CDR3 size: 14 residues. This CDR3 is CSVAGTVVQETQYF. CDR3 in DNA: TGCAGCGTCGCCGGGACAGTAGTCCAAGAGACCCAGTACTTC.

This clone was observed a handful of times. The genes are TRBV4-1 and TRBJ2-1, with D unresolved. In germline, CDR1 is MGHRA, CDR2 YSYEKL. The V gene lost 0 bases and the J gene lost 9 bases, with 15 bases spanning the gap. The CDR3 has 15 residues. In nucleotides, the CDR3 is TGCGCCAGCAGCCAAGAGTACGCACCCGGTGTTGAGCAGTTCTTC. Translation: CASSQEYAPGVEQFF.

This chain links TRBV27 with TRBJ2-3; D is unresolved. V lost 3 bases, J lost 1 base, and 5 bases lay in between. The CDR3 loop spans 13 amino acids. Germline CDR1 reads MNHEY; CDR2 reads SMNVEV (reference sequence). The CDR3 reads CASSFTGTDTQYF. The CDR3 region has the DNA TGTGCCAGCAGTTTCACAGGCACAGATACGCAGTATTTT.

A few counts support this clone. The rearrangement uses TRBV5-1 and TRBJ2-3; 12 bases map to TRBD2. The CDR3 contains 17 residues. Germline CDR1 and CDR2: SGHRS and YFSETQ. The J segment lost 6 bases and the V segment lost 4 bases, leaving 12 bases of the junction unmatched. This chain's CDR3 is CASSRSLAGGLEDTQYF. The CDR3 region has the DNA TGCGCCAGCAGCCGATCTCTAGCGGGGGGGCTGGAGGATACGCAGTATTTT.

The chain uses TRBV7-9 and TRBJ2-5; a weak D match, TRBD2 (5 bases). Germline V lookup: CDR1 SEHNR, CDR2 FQNEAQ (reference sequence). Trimming left V 5 bases short and J 2 bases short, with 18 bases between. The CDR3 is made up of 16 amino acids. The CDR3 here is CASSRSPEGRQETQYF. DNA for the CDR3: TGTGCCAGCAGCCGGAGCCCCGAGGGCCGGCAAGAGACCCAGTACTTC. Using reference TRBV7-9 and TRBJ2-5 for the parts outside the CDR3, the full variable domain is DTGVSQNPRHKITKRGQNVTFRCDPISEHNRLYWYRQTLGQGPEFLTYFQNEAQLEKSRLLSDRFSAERPKGSFSTLEIQRTEQGDSAMYLCASSRSPEGRQETQYFGPGTRLLVL.

This clone has a count of ten or more. CDR3 residues: CATSPGGRTDTQYF. CDR3 nucleotides: TGTGCCACCAGCCCGGGGGGACGCACAGATACGCAGTATTTT. V is TRBV15 and J is TRBJ2-3; the match to TRBD2 covers 7 bases. The length of the CDR3 is 14 residues. J was trimmed by 1 base and V by 5 bases; bases with no gene match: 3. Germline CDR1 LNHNV, CDR2 YYDKDF (reference sequence).